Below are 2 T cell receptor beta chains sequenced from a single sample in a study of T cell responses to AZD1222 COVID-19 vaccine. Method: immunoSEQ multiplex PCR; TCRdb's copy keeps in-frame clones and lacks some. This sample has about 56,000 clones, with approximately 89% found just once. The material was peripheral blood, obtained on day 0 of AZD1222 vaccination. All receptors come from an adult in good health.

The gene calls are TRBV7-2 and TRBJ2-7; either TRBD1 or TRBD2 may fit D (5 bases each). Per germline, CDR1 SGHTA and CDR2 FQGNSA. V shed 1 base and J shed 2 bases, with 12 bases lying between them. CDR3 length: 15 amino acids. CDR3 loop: CASSLVPGTTYEQYF. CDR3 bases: TGTGCCAGCAGCTTAGTTCCCGGGACCACCTACGAGCAGTACTTC.

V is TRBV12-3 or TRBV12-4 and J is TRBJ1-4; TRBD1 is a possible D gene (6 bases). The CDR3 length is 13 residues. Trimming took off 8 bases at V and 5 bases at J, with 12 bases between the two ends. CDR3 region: CASGWGANEKLFF. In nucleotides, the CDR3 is TGTGCCAGCGGATGGGGGGCAAATGAAAAACTGTTTTTT.